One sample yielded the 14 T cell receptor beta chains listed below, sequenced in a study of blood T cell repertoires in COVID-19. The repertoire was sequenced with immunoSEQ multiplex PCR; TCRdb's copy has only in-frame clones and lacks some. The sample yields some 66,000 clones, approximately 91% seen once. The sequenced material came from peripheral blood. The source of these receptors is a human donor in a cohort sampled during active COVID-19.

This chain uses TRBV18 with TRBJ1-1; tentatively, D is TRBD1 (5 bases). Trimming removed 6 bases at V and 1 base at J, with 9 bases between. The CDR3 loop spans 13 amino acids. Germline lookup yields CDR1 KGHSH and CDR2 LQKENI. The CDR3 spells CASSQDTNTEAFF. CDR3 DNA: TGTGCCAGCTCCCAGGACACGAACACTGAAGCTTTCTTT.

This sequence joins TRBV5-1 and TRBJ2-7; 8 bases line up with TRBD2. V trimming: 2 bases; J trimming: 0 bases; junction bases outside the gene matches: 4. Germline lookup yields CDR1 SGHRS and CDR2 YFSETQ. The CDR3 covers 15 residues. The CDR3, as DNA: TGCGCCAGCAGCTTTGGCGGGGGGAGCTCCTACGAGCAGTACTTC. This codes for CASSFGGGSSYEQYF.

CDR3 region: CASSDRTDTQYF. The DNA for the CDR3 is TGTGCCAGCAGTGATCGTACAGATACGCAGTATTTT. The genes are TRBV6-1 and TRBJ2-3; D gene ambiguous. CDR1 and CDR2 (germline): MNHNS, SASEGT. The CDR3 covers 12 residues. V was cut by 3 bases and J by 3 bases, with 4 bases left in between.

CDR3 in DNA: TGTGCCAGCAGCTTTACTAGCGGGGGGGCCAATGAGCAGTTCTTC. Protein sequence: CASSFTSGGANEQFF. The gene calls are TRBV11-2 and TRBJ2-1; TRBD2 matches 13 bases. The CDR3 contains 15 residues. Germline V gives CDR1 SGHAT, CDR2 FQNNGV. J was trimmed by 6 bases and V by 3 bases; bases with no gene match: 2.

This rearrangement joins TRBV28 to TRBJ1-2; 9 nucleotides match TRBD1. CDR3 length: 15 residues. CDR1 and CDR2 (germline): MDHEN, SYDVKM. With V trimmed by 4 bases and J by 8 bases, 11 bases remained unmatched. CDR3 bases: TGTGCCAGCAGTTCGCCGGGACAGGGCTCTGGGGGCTACACCTTC. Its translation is CASSSPGQGSGGYTF.

Written as DNA, the CDR3 is TGTGCCAGCAGCCCAGCGGGGCCGAACACTGAAGCTTTCTTT. Its translation: CASSPAGPNTEAFF. The rearrangement links TRBV4-2 to TRBJ1-1, with D perhaps matching TRBD1 (5 bases). Germline CDR1 LGHNA, CDR2 YNFKEQ. The CDR3 consists of 14 residues. Trimming shortened V by 4 bases and J by 1 base, and 10 bases separated the two germline ends.

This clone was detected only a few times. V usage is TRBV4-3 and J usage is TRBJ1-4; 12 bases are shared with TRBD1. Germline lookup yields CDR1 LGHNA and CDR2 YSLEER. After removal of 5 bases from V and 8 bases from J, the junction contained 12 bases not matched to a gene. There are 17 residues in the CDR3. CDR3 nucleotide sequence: TGCGCCAGCAGCAAGGGGACAGGGGGCGCCTCTAGGGAAAAACTGTTTTTT. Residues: CASSKGTGGASREKLFF.

The CDR3 nucleotides are TGTGCCACCTATAACCCGGGACAGGGTGGAAGTGGCTACACCTTC. This gives the protein CATYNPGQGGSGYTF. This chain uses TRBV15 with TRBJ1-2; 9 nucleotides match TRBD1. CDR3 size: 15 residues. Trimming took 8 bases from V and 7 from J; bases not matched to a gene: 14. CDR1 and CDR2 (germline): LNHNV, YYDKDF (reference sequence).

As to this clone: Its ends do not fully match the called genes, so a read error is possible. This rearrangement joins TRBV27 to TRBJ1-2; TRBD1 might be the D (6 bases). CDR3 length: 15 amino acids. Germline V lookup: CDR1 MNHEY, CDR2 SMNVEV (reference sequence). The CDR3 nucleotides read TGTGCCAGCAGGTTATTGGGGGACAAAAACTATGGCTACACCTTC. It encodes CASRLLGDKNYGYTF.

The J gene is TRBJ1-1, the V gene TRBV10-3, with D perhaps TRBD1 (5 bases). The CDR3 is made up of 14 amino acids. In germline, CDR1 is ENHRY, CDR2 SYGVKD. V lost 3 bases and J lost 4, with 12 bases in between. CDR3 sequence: CAISDPGGGTEAFF. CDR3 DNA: TGTGCCATCAGTGACCCCGGGGGGGGCACTGAAGCTTTCTTT.

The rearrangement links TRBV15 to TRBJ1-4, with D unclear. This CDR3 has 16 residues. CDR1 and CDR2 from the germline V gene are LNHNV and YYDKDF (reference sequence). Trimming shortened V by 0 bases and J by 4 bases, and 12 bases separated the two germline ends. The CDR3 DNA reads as TGTGCCACCAGCAGAGACTTTACGGGAATTAATGAAAAACTGTTTTTT. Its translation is CATSRDFTGINEKLFF.

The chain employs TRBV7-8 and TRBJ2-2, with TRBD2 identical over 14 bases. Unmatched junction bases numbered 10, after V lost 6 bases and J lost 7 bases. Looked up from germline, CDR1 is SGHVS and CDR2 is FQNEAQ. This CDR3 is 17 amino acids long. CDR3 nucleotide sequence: TGTGCCAGCAGAATGACTAGCGGGGGGGCCGGGATCGGGGAGCTGTTTTTT. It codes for CASRMTSGGAGIGELFF.

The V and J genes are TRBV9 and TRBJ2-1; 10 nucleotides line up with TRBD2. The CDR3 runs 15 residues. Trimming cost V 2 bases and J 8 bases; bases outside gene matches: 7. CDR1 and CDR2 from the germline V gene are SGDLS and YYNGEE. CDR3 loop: CASSVSLAGRDEQFF. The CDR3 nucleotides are TGTGCCAGCAGCGTCTCACTAGCGGGAAGGGATGAGCAGTTCTTC.

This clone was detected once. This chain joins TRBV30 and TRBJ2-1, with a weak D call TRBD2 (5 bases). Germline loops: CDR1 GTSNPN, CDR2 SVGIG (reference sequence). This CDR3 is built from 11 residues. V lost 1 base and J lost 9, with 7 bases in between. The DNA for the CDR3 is TGTGCCTGGAGTGCCGGGATTGAGCAGTTCTTC. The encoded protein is CAWSAGIEQFF. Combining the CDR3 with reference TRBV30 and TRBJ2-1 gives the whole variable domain SQTIHQWPATLVQPVGSPLSLECTVEGTSNPNLYWYRQAAGRGLQLLFYSVGIGQISSEVPQNLSASRPQDRQFILSSKKLLLSDSGFYLCAWSAGIEQFFGPGTRLTVL.